The 17 T cell receptor beta chains below all came from one sample that was sequenced in a study of blood T cells in healthy people across ages. Combining a sample-barcoded 5' primer with a J-beta primer mix, a second PCR ran for roughly 7 to 12 cycles. TCRdb reprocessed the 5' RACE reads via MiXCR and lists one record per CDR3 protein. The repertoire holds around 800,000 distinct CDR3 sequences, roughly 26% seen once, with approximately 2.9% in the top ten. The sample also formed part of further work on T cells of mothers and their children.

Material for sequencing was blood. The receptors derive from a boy between 10 and 17 years old in good health.

This rearrangement joins TRBV29-1 to TRBJ2-3; 10 bases match TRBD2. J gave up 3 bases and V 7 bases, and 7 bases lay outside the gene matches. Germline CDR1 reads SQVTM; CDR2 reads ANQGSEA. The CDR3 loop spans 14 amino acids. CDR3 sequence (DNA): TGCAGCGCCCTAGCGGGAGAAGTGACAGATACGCAGTATTTT. Amino acids: CSALAGEVTDTQYF.

Only a few counts were recorded for this clonotype. The chain links TRBV15 to TRBJ1-5; 7 positions match TRBD1. The CDR3 runs to 16 residues. Trimming at V came to 0 bases and at J to 6 bases, leaving 8 bases not matched to a gene. Per germline, CDR1 LNHNV and CDR2 YYDKDF (reference sequence). The CDR3: CATSRDTQGGSQPQHF. The CDR3 DNA is TGTGCCACCAGCAGAGACACCCAGGGGGGTAGTCAGCCCCAGCATTTT.

A few counts support this clonotype. The V gene is TRBV20-1, the J gene TRBJ2-1; 7 bases map to TRBD2. The germline V gene has CDR1 DFQATT and CDR2 SNEGSKA (reference sequence). V shed 6 bases and J 3 bases; nucleotides not matched to a gene: 8. The CDR3 covers 14 residues. In DNA form, the CDR3 reads TGCAGTGCCAGTATGGGGGGGATCTACAATGAGCAGTTCTTC. It translates to CSASMGGIYNEQFF.

The chain combines TRBV20-1 with TRBJ1-6; the D gene is possibly TRBD1 (6 bases). CDR3 length equals 13 residues. The V end lost 6 bases, the J end lost 8 bases, and 14 bases lay between the germline ends. The V gene's germline CDR1 is DFQATT and CDR2 SNEGSKA (reference sequence). The CDR3, as DNA: TGCAGTGCCCGGAGGGACATTTATTCACCCCTCCACTTT. Translating it yields CSARRDIYSPLHF.

This clonotype turned up a few times. The CDR3 bases are TGTGCCAGCAGTTACTCGTCCACAGGGGGCGTCTACAATGAGCAGTTCTTC. Protein: CASSYSSTGGVYNEQFF. The genes are TRBV6-5 and TRBJ2-1, with 9 bases that match TRBD1. The V segment lost 0 bases and the J segment 3 bases; nucleotides outside the gene matches: 6. Germline loops: CDR1 MNHEY, CDR2 SVGAGI. This CDR3 region has 17 residues.

V usage is TRBV27 and J usage is TRBJ2-5; maybe TRBD2 (5 bases). TRBJ2-7 explains the end of the DNA better; the J call may be wrong. The CDR3 contains 12 residues. The germline gives CDR1 MNHEY, CDR2 SMNVEV (reference sequence). The CDR3 DNA sequence: TGTGCCAGCAGTTTCATCGGGAACGAGCAGTACTTC. Protein product: CASSFIGNEQYF.

This clonotype was detected a few times. CDR3 sequence (DNA): TGCGCCAGCAACGACCGACAGGGGCCTAACTATGGCTACACCTTC. It codes for CASNDRQGPNYGYTF. The V gene is TRBV10-2, the J gene TRBJ1-2, with 8 positions matching TRBD1. Germline CDR1 WSHSY, CDR2 SAAADI. This CDR3 comprises 15 residues. The J segment lost 0 bases and the V segment lost 7 bases, leaving 7 bases of the junction unmatched.

This clonotype was detected a few times. The chain combines TRBV21-1 with TRBJ2-7; the tabulated D call, TRBD1, remains unverified against the DNA. TRBV21-1 is a known pseudogene. This CDR3 comprises 14 residues. This CDR3 reads CASSTPGRRYEQYF. In DNA, the CDR3 is TGTGCCAGCAGCACGCCGGGACGCCGCTACGAGCAGTACTTC.

This clonotype has a single count. A read error may account for a junction end that differs from germline. V is TRBV5-6 and J is TRBJ2-3, with D hard to call. The J call may be faulty, since TRBJ1-5 better matches the DNA end. Germline CDR1 and CDR2: SGHDT and YYEEEE. The CDR3 has 12 residues. The CDR3 is CASMAYTDTQHF. In DNA, the CDR3 is TGTGCTAGCATGGCGTACACAGATACGCAGCATTTT.

The V call is TRBV12-3 or TRBV12-4, the J call TRBJ1-1; 9 bases line up with TRBD1. The CDR3 is 14 amino acids. Unmatched junction bases numbered 8, after V lost 7 bases and J lost 5 bases. The DNA for the CDR3 is TGTGCCAGCACTAACAGGGGGCTGTGGACTGAAGCTTTCTTT. Translation: CASTNRGLWTEAFF.

This clonotype was picked up many times. This chain uses TRBV5-1 with TRBJ2-5; D gene unclear. V lost 3 bases to trimming and J lost 1 base, with 7 bases between them. This CDR3 has 13 amino acids. The germline V gene encodes CDR1 SGHRS and CDR2 YFSETQ. CDR3 region: CASSSTSQETQYF. Here the CDR3 DNA reads TGCGCCAGCAGCTCTACGTCCCAAGAGACCCAGTACTTC.

This CDR3 reads CASSQEDPGALSPETQYF. CDR3 in DNA: TGTGCCAGCAGCCAAGAGGACCCTGGGGCCCTTTCCCCAGAGACCCAGTACTTC. The chain has TRBV4-2 and TRBJ2-1, with a weak D call TRBD1 (5 bases). The tail of the sequence fits TRBJ2-5 better, so the J call may be wrong. The length of the CDR3 is 18 residues. CDR1 is LGHNA, CDR2 YNFKEQ, per germline.

The chain carries TRBV7-3 and TRBJ2-5, with D tentatively TRBD1 or TRBD2 (5 bases each). In germline, CDR1 is SGHTA, CDR2 FQGTGA. Trimming cost V 4 bases and J 2 bases, with 14 bases left between them. This CDR3 is 15 amino acids long. The CDR3 region is CASSSQGGRQETQYF. The CDR3 DNA reads as TGTGCCAGCAGCTCGCAGGGTGGGAGACAAGAGACCCAGTACTTC.

The rearrangement uses TRBV27 and TRBJ2-5; TRBD2 matches at 8 bases. V trimming: 3 bases; J trimming: 3 bases; junction bases outside the gene matches: 6. The CDR3 spans 15 residues. The germline CDR1 and CDR2 sequences are MNHEY and SMNVEV (reference sequence). The CDR3 spells CASSLRRGVEETQYF. CDR3 sequence (DNA): TGTGCCAGCAGTTTGAGGCGGGGGGTGGAAGAGACCCAGTACTTC.

This clonotype has just a few counts. J is TRBJ2-4 and V is TRBV18; TRBD2 matches at 8 bases. Germline lookup yields CDR1 KGHSH and CDR2 LQKENI. The CDR3 has 15 residues. Unmatched junction bases numbered 9, after V lost 3 bases and J lost 8 bases. CDR3 in DNA: TGTGCCAGCTCACCTACGGTACTAGCGGTGGACATTCAGTACTTC. It codes for CASSPTVLAVDIQYF.

This sequence joins TRBV10-3 and TRBJ2-2; the D gene is possibly TRBD1 (6 bases). Trimming left V 10 bases short and J 2 bases short, with 14 bases between. This CDR3 spans 14 amino acids. In germline, CDR1 is ENHRY, CDR2 SYGVKD. CDR3 sequence reads: CATLTGLNTGELFF. CDR3 bases: TGTGCCACGTTGACAGGACTCAACACCGGGGAGCTGTTTTTT.

This chain connects TRBV28 to TRBJ1-6; TRBD1 matches at 8 bases. Germline values: CDR1 MDHEN, CDR2 SYDVKM. CDR3 length: 17 amino acids. V dropped 1 base and J dropped 7; count of bases not matched to a gene: 9. The CDR3 spells CASSLSSLDRGNSPLHF. CDR3 coding DNA: TGTGCCAGCAGTTTATCCTCGCTCGACAGGGGAAATTCACCCCTCCACTTT.